Reported below is one T cell receptor beta chain. This sample stems from a study of blood T cells in healthy people across ages. Combining a sample-barcoded 5' primer with a J-beta primer mix, a second PCR ran for roughly 6 to 11 cycles. Each CDR3 protein is one row after TCRdb ran MiXCR on the 5' RACE reads. The table has about 900,000 distinct CDR3 sequences, around 62% seen once. The sample taken for sequencing was blood. The TCR comes from a man aged 30 to 45 in good health.

This chain's CDR3 is CASGQGAFGYTF. CDR3 nucleotide sequence: TGTGCCAGCGGACAGGGGGCGTTTGGCTACACCTTC. The chain is built from TRBV6-6 and TRBJ1-2; 11 bases line up with TRBD1. V lost 8 bases to trimming and J lost 7 bases; unmatched junction nucleotides: 3. The CDR3 has 12 residues. Germline lookup yields CDR1 MNHNY and CDR2 SVGAGI (reference sequence).